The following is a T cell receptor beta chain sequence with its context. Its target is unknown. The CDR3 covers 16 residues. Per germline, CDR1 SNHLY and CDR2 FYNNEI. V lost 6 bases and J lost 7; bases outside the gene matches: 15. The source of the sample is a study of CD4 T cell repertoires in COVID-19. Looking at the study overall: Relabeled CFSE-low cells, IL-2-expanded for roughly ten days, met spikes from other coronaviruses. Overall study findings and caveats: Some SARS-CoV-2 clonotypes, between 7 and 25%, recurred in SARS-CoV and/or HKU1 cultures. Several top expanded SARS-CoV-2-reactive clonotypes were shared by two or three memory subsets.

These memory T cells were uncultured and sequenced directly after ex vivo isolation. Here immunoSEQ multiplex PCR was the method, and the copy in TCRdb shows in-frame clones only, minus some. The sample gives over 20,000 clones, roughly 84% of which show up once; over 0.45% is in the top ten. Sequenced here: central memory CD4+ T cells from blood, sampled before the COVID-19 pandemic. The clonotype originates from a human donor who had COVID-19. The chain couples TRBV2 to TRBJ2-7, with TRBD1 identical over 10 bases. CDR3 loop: CASRLAPGTGVGEQYF. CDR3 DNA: TGTGCCAGCAGATTAGCCCCCGGGACAGGGGTGGGAGAGCAGTACTTC.